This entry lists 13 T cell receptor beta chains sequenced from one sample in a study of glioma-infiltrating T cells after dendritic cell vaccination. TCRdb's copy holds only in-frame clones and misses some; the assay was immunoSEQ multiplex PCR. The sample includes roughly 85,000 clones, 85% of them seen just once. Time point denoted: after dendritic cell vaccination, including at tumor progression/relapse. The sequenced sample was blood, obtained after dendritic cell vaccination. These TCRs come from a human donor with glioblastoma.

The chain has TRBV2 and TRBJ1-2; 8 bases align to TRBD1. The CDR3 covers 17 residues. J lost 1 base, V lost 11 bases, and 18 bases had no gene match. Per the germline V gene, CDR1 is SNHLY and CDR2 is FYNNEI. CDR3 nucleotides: TGTGCCCGGCCAGGGGGCGCCAAGCTTGAATTTAACTATGGCTACACCTTC. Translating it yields CARPGGAKLEFNYGYTF.

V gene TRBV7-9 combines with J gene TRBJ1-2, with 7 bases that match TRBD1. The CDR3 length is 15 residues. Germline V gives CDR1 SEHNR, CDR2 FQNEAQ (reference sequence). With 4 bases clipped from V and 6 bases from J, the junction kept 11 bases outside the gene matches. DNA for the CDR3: TGTGCCAGCAGCTCCTTCCCTTCAGGGGGAGATGGCTACACCTTC. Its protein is CASSSFPSGGDGYTF.

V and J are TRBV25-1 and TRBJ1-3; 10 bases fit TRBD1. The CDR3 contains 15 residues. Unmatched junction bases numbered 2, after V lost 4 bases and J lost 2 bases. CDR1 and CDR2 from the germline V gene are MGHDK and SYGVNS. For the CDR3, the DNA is TGTGCCAGCAGTGCCGGGACAGGGGCTGGAAACACCATATATTTT. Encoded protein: CASSAGTGAGNTIYF. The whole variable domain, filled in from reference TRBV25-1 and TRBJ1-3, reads EADIYQTPRYLVIGTGKKITLECSQTMGHDKMYWYQQDPGMELHLIHYSYGVNSTEKGDLSSESTVSRIRTEHFPLTLESARPSHTSQYLCASSAGTGAGNTIYFGEGSWLTVV.

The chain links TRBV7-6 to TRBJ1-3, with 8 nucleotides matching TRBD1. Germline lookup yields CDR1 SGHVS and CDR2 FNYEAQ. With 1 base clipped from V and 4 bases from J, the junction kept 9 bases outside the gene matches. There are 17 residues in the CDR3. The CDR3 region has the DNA TGTGCCAGCAGCTTAGAGGACACCAGGGGGCAGGGAAACACCATATATTTT. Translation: CASSLEDTRGQGNTIYF.

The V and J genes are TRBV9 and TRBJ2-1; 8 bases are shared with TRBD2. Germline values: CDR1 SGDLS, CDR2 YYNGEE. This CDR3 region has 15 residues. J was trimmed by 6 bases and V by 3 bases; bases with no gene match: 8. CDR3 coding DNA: TGTGCCAGCAGCGGCGTTGGGCTAGCGGGCAATGAGCAGTTCTTC. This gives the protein CASSGVGLAGNEQFF.

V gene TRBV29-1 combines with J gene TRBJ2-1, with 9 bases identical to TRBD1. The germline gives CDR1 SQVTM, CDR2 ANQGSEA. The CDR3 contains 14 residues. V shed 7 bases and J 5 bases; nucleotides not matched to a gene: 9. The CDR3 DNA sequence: TGCAGCGAGACACAGGGGGCGCTTCACAATGAGCAGTTCTTC. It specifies CSETQGALHNEQFF.

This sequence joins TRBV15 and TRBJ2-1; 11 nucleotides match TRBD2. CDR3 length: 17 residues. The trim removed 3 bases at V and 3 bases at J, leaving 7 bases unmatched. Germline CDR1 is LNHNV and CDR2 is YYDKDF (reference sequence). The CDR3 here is CATSSGTSGIFYNEQFF. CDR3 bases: TGTGCCACCAGCAGTGGGACTAGCGGAATTTTCTACAATGAGCAGTTCTTC.

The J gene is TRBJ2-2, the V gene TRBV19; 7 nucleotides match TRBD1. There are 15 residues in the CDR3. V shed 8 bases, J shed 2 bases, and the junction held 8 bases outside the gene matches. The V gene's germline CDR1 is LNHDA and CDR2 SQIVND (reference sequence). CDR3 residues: CASLKWDRNTGELFF. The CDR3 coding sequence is TGTGCCAGTTTGAAATGGGACAGAAACACCGGGGAGCTGTTTTTT.

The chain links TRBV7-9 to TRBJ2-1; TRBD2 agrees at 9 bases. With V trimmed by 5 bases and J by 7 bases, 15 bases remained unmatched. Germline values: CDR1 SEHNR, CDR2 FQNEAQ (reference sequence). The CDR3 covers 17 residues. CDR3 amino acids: CASSPLSVAGEQNEQFF. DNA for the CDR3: TGTGCCAGCAGCCCTCTCTCGGTAGCGGGGGAACAGAATGAGCAGTTCTTC.

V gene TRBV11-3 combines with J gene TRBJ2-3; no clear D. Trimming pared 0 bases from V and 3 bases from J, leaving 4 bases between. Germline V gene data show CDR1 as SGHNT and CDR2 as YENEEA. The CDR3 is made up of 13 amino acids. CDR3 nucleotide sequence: TGTGCCAGCAGCTTAGACTTTACAGATACGCAGTATTTT. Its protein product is CASSLDFTDTQYF.

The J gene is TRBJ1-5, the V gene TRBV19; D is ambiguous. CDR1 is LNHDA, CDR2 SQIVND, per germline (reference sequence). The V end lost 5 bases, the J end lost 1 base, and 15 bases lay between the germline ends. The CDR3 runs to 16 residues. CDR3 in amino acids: CASSLWTGGSNQPQHF. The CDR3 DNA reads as TGTGCCAGTAGTCTTTGGACGGGAGGGAGCAATCAGCCCCAGCATTTT.

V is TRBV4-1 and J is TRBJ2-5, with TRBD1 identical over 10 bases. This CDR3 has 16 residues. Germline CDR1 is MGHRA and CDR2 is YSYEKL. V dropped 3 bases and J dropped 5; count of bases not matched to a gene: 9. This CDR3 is CASSQRQDRGMETQYF. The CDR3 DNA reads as TGCGCCAGCAGCCAGCGCCAGGACAGGGGGATGGAGACCCAGTACTTC.

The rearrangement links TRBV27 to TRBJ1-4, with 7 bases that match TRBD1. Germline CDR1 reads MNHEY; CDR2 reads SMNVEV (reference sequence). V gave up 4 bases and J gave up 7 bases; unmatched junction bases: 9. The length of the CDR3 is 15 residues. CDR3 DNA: TGTGCCAGCAGTTCAGTGACAGGGAGGCGTGAAAAACTGTTTTTT. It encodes CASSSVTGRREKLFF.